The present T cell receptor (beta chain) was sequenced within a study of human T cells and chemical hapten exposure. Study summary: Skin on the upper inner arm, about 2 cm by about 2 cm in size, was sensitized with 2% DPC.

The V gene's germline CDR1 is LNHDA and CDR2 SQIVND (reference sequence). The trim removed 4 bases at V and 6 bases at J, leaving 4 bases unmatched. CDR3 length equals 14 residues. The library tagged each cDNA molecule with unique molecular identifiers. TCRdb reanalysed the RACE reads using MiXCR and keeps one entry per CDR3 protein. The sample records roughly 100,000 distinct CDR3 sequences, about 10% being singletons. Time point reported: patch test 1, 2 weeks after DPC sensitization. Treatment defined: therapeutic diphenylcyclopropenone sensitization with weekly scalp DPC. Source: whole blood, taken in connection with sensitization to the hapten diphenylcyclopropenone (DPC). The receptor comes from a woman between 35 and 50 years old with alopecia areata. Some clones in this sample may be carry-over from other donors' samples. The genes are TRBV19 and TRBJ2-1, with TRBD1 identical over 9 bases. CDR3 in amino acids: CASSTGTGSNEQFF. DNA of the CDR3: TGTGCCAGTAGTACCGGGACAGGGTCCAATGAGCAGTTCTTC.